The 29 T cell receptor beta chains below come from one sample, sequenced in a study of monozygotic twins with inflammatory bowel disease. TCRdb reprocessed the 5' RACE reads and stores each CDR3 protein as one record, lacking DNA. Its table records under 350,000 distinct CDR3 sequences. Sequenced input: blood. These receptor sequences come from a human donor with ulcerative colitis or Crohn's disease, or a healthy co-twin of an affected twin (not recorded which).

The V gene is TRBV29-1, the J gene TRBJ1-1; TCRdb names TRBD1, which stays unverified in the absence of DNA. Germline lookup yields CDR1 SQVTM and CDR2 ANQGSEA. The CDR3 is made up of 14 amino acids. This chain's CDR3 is CSVVGAVRNTEAFF.

CDR3 residues: CASSEDRGVNNSPLHF. The chain is built from TRBV12-3 or TRBV12-4 and TRBJ1-6; absent DNA, TCRdb's TRBD1 call cannot be checked. CDR3 length: 16 amino acids.

This CDR3 reads CAWSTGGAVEAFF. This chain uses TRBV30 with TRBJ1-1; the TRBD1 assignment by TCRdb is unverifiable without DNA. The CDR3 totals 13 residues. CDR1 and CDR2 (germline): GTSNPN, SVGIG (reference sequence).

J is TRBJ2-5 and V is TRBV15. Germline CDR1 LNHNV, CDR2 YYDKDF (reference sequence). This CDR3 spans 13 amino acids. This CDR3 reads CATSGGTQETQYF. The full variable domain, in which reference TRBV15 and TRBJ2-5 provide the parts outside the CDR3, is DAMVIQNPRYQVTQFGKPVTLSCSQTLNHNVMYWYQQKSSQAPKLLFHYYDKDFNNEADTPDNFQSRRPNTSFCFLDIRSPGLGDTAMYLCATSGGTQETQYFGPGTRLLVL.

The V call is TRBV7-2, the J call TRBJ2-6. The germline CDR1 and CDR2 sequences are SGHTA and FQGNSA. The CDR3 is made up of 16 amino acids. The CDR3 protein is CASSSKISSGANVLTF.

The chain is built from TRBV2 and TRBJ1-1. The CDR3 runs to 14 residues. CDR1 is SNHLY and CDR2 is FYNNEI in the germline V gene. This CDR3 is CASSARGSNTEAFF.

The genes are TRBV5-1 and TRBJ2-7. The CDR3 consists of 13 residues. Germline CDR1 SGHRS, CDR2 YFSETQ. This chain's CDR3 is CASSRPDHYEQYF.

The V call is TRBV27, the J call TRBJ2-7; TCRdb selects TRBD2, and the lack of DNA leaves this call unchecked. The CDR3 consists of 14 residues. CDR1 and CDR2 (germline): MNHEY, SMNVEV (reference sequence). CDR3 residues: CASSAAGPPYEQYF.

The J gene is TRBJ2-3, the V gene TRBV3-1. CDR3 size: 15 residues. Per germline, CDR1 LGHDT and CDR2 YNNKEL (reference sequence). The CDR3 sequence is CASSTWETSTDTQYF.

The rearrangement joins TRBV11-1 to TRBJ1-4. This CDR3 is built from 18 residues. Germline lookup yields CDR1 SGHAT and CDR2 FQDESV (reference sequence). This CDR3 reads CASSQGWEAVPTNEKLFF.

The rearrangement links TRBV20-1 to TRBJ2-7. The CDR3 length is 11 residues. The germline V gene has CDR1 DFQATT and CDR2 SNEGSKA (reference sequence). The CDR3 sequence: CSASQQYEQYF.

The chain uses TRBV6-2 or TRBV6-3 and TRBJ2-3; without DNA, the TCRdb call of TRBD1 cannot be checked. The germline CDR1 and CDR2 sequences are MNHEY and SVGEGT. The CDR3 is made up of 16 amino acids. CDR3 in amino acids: CASSYPRQSAPDTQYF.

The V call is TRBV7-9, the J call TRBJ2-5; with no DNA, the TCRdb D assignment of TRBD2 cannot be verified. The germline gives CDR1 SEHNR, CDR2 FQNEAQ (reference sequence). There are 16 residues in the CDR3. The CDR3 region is CASSSWTSGDKETQYF.

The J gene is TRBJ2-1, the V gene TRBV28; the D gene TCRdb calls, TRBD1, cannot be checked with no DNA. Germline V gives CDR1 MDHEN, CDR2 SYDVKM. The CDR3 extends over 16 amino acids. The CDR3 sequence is CASSGRGYSSYNEQFF.

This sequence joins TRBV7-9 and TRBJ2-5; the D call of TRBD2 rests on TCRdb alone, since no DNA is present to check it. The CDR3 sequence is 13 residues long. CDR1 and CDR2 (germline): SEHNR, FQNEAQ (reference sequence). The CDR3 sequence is CASSWTNQETQYF. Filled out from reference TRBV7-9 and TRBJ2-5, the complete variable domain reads DTGVSQNPRHKITKRGQNVTFRCDPISEHNRLYWYRQTLGQGPEFLTYFQNEAQLEKSRLLSDRFSAERPKGSFSTLEIQRTEQGDSAMYLCASSWTNQETQYFGPGTRLLVL.

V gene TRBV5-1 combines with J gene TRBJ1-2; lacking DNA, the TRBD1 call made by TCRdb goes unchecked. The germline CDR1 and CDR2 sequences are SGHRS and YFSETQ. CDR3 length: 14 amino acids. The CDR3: CASSSSGGGYGYTF.

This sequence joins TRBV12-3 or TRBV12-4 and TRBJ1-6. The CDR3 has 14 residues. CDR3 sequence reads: CASSLVAVNSPLHF.

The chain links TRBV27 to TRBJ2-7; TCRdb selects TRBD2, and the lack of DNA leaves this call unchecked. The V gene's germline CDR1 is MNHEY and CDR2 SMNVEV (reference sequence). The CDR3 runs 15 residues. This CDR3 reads CASSLSGTATYEQYF.

CDR3 amino acids: CASSESDPSSYEQYF. V and J are TRBV2 and TRBJ2-7. The germline V gene encodes CDR1 SNHLY and CDR2 FYNNEI. CDR3 length: 15 residues.

The CDR3 is CASSLALGTGGSIGSQKLFF. V is TRBV7-2 and J is TRBJ1-4; TCRdb's assignment of TRBD1 cannot be checked, as there is no DNA. This CDR3 comprises 20 residues. Germline values: CDR1 SGHTA, CDR2 FQGNSA.

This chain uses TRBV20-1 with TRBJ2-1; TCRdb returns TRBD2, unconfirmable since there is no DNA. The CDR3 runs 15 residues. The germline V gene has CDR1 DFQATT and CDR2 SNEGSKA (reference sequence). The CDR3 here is CSARTSGSSYNEQFF.

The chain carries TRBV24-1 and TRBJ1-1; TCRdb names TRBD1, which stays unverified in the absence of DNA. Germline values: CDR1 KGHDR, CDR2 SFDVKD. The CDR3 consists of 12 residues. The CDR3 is CATSDYRDQAFF.

The CDR3 spells CASSLGGWAEAFF. The J gene is TRBJ1-1, the V gene TRBV7-3. Per germline, CDR1 SGHTA and CDR2 FQGTGA. The CDR3 extends over 13 amino acids.

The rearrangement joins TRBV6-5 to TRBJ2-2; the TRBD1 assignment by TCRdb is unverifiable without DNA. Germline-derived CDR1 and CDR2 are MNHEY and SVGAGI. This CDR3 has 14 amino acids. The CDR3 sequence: CASISLTVIGELFF.

CDR3 in amino acids: CASSLGQGSSSAYEQYF. The chain couples TRBV5-1 to TRBJ2-7. The CDR3 runs 17 residues. CDR1 is SGHRS and CDR2 is YFSETQ in the germline V gene.

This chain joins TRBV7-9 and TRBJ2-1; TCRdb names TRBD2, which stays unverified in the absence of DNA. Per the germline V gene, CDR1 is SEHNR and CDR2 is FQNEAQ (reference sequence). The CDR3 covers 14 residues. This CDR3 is CASSRAGGPNEQFF.

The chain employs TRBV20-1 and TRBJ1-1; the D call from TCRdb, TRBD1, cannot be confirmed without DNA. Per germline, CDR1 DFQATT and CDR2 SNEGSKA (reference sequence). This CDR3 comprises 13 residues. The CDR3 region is CSAEGHLNTEAFF.

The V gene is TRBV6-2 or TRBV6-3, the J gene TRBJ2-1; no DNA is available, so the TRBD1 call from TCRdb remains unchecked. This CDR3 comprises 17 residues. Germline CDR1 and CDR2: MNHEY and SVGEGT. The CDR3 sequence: CASRDDRGLLMRNEQFF.

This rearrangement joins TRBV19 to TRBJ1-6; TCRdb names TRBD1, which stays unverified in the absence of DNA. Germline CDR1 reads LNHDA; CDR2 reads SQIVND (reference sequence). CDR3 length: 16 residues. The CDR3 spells CASSPQGSRSNSPLHF. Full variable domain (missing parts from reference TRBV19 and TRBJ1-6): DGGITQSPKYLFRKEGQNVTLSCEQNLNHDAMYWYRQDPGQGLRLIYYSQIVNDFQKGDIAEGYSVSREKKESFPLTVTSAQKNPTAFYLCASSPQGSRSNSPLHFGNGTRLTVT.